One sample yielded the 24 T cell receptor beta chains listed below, sequenced in a study of blood T cells in healthy people across ages. A second about 6 to 12 cycle PCR used barcoded and J-beta primers. TCRdb fed the 5' RACE reads into MiXCR, producing one record per CDR3 protein. The profile shows over 500,000 distinct CDR3 sequences, over 40% of them singletons. Sequences were obtained from blood. These receptors were taken from an elderly woman in good health.

This clonotype was detected only a few times. The V gene is TRBV2, the J gene TRBJ2-5; D not resolved. Per germline, CDR1 SNHLY and CDR2 FYNNEI. Trimming cost V 9 bases and J 5 bases, with 7 bases left between them. The CDR3 is made up of 10 amino acids. The CDR3 loop is CASAEETQYF. CDR3 bases: TGTGCCAGTGCGGAGGAGACCCAGTACTTC.

In this sample, this clonotype turned up a few times. The rearrangement joins TRBV3-1 to TRBJ2-5, with 8 bases aligning to TRBD1. In germline, CDR1 is LGHDT, CDR2 YNNKEL (reference sequence). With V trimmed by 4 bases and J by 2 bases, 6 bases remained unmatched. The CDR3 spans 15 residues. CDR3 sequence (DNA): TGTGCCAGCAGCCCTCATACAGGGGGGCAAGAGACCCAGTACTTC. It translates to CASSPHTGGQETQYF.

This clonotype was found once. The chain has TRBV29-1 and TRBJ1-1; 8 nucleotides align to TRBD1. CDR1 and CDR2 from the germline V gene are SQVTM and ANQGSEA. V lost 7 bases and J lost 4; bases outside the gene matches: 11. The CDR3 is made up of 14 amino acids. Written as DNA, the CDR3 is TGCAGCGCAAGCGACAGGGGCATGAGCACTGAAGCTTTCTTT. This sequence encodes CSASDRGMSTEAFF.

This chain uses TRBV6-1 with TRBJ2-7; tentative D call: TRBD2 (6 bases). The CDR3 loop spans 14 amino acids. In germline, CDR1 is MNHNS, CDR2 SASEGT. V gave up 6 bases and J gave up 12 bases, with 24 bases separating them. The CDR3 DNA follows: TGTGCCAGCAGCCCCGGGACTGACAAGAACATTCGGTACTTC. Amino acid sequence: CASSPGTDKNIRYF.

V usage is TRBV28 and J usage is TRBJ2-6; the D is unclear. The germline CDR1 and CDR2 sequences are MDHEN and SYDVKM. Deletions cut 3 bases from V and 3 bases from J, with 9 bases between. The length of the CDR3 is 15 residues. CDR3 nucleotides: TGTGCCAGCAGTTTTCTCCTGGGTGGGGCCAACGTCCTGACTTTC. Protein product: CASSFLLGGANVLTF.

This clonotype was detected a few times. The chain employs TRBV7-9 and TRBJ2-5; 8 nucleotides line up with TRBD1. V shed 5 bases and J 11 bases; nucleotides not matched to a gene: 10. CDR3 length: 13 residues. Germline V gives CDR1 SEHNR, CDR2 FQNEAQ (reference sequence). The CDR3 reads CASSDRGYNEQYF. For the CDR3, the DNA is TGTGCCAGCAGCGACAGGGGATACAATGAGCAGTACTTC.

Worth noting for this clonotype: Relative to the germline gene, one junction end is altered; a read error may explain this. This chain connects TRBV12-3 or TRBV12-4 to TRBJ2-3, with 8 bases matching TRBD2. This CDR3 contains 17 residues. CDR3 sequence (DNA): TGTGCCAGCAGTTTAGTCTTAGCGGGGCGGGAGGCAGATATGCAGTATTTT. Its protein is CASSLVLAGREADMQYF.

This clonotype has only a few counts. The chain is built from TRBV4-2 and TRBJ2-3; D ambiguous. V was trimmed by 0 bases and J by 5 bases, leaving 12 bases between them. CDR1 LGHNA and CDR2 YNFKEQ come from the germline V gene. The CDR3 spans 15 residues. Written as DNA, the CDR3 is TGTGCCAGCAGCCAAGATAAGGTAGCATTAGATACGCAGTATTTT. It encodes CASSQDKVALDTQYF.

In this sample, this clonotype turned up once. V and J are TRBV5-1 and TRBJ2-5, with D possibly being TRBD1 (6 bases). This CDR3 is built from 14 residues. From germline, CDR1 is SGHRS and CDR2 YFSETQ. V shed 3 bases and J shed 5 bases, with 14 bases lying between them. The CDR3 coding sequence is TGCGCCAGCAGCTCGTCACAGGGTATGGAGACCCAGTACTTC. Protein: CASSSSQGMETQYF.

The rearrangement joins TRBV7-2 to TRBJ2-2; TRBD1 agrees at 7 bases. Per germline, CDR1 SGHTA and CDR2 FQGNSA. CDR3 size: 13 residues. J was trimmed by 9 bases and V by 5 bases; bases with no gene match: 6. CDR3 nucleotide sequence: TGTGCCAGCAGCCGCGCGGACAGGAGGGAGCTGTTTTTT. Protein sequence: CASSRADRRELFF.

This clonotype was picked up many times. This chain connects TRBV2 to TRBJ2-3, with D hard to call. CDR3 length equals 14 residues. V was trimmed by 6 bases and J by 0 bases, leaving 10 bases between them. Per germline, CDR1 SNHLY and CDR2 FYNNEI. CDR3 residues: CASRSRRSTDTQYF. The CDR3 DNA sequence: TGTGCCAGCAGGTCGAGGCGGAGCACAGATACGCAGTATTTT.

By sample share, this clonotype is medium-sized. This chain joins TRBV13 and TRBJ2-4, with D possibly TRBD1 on 6 matching bases. Germline V gene data show CDR1 as PRHDT and CDR2 as FYEKMQ (reference sequence). The CDR3 has 17 residues. V lost 5 bases, J lost 0 bases, and 17 bases lay in between. This CDR3 reads CASSGQPFRGAKNIQYF. In nucleotides, the CDR3 is TGTGCCAGCAGCGGACAGCCATTCAGGGGAGCCAAAAACATTCAGTACTTC.

The chain recombines TRBV10-3 with TRBJ2-7; D is undetermined. Trimming left V 2 bases short and J 5 bases short, with 10 bases between. Germline CDR1 and CDR2: ENHRY and SYGVKD. The CDR3 totals 13 residues. The CDR3 sequence: CAISEGYNNEQYF. CDR3 coding DNA: TGTGCCATCAGTGAGGGCTATAACAACGAGCAGTACTTC.

This rearrangement joins TRBV2 to TRBJ1-4; D is unclear. V lost 3 bases, J lost 10 bases, and 18 bases lay in between. The CDR3 covers 15 residues. Germline V gene lookup returns CDR1 SNHLY and CDR2 FYNNEI. Here the CDR3 reads CASSDRVFPESKLFF. The CDR3 DNA follows: TGTGCCAGCAGTGATCGGGTGTTTCCGGAGTCAAAACTGTTTTTT. The full variable domain, with the rest looked up from reference TRBV2 and TRBJ1-4, is EPEVTQTPSHQVTQMGQEVILRCVPISNHLYFYWYRQILGQKVEFLVSFYNNEISEKSEIFDDQFSVERPDGSNFTLKIRSTKLEDSAMYFCASSDRVFPESKLFFGSGTQLSVL.

This chain links TRBV6-5 with TRBJ2-5; D gene uncertain. CDR1 and CDR2 from the germline V gene are MNHEY and SVGAGI. V lost 7 bases to trimming and J lost 4 bases, with 16 bases between them. This CDR3 has 14 amino acids. CDR3 nucleotide sequence: TGTGCCAGCATATTGCCTCCGGGCCGAGAGACCCAGTACTTC. Protein: CASILPPGRETQYF.

This clonotype occurred many times. The V call is TRBV6-6, the J call TRBJ2-1, with D unclear. V lost 0 bases and J lost 4, with 7 bases in between. The V gene's germline CDR1 is MNHNY and CDR2 SVGAGI (reference sequence). The length of the CDR3 is 14 residues. The CDR3, as DNA: TGTGCCAGCAGTTACTCGGGCCAGTACAATGAGCAGTTCTTC. Translation: CASSYSGQYNEQFF.

This clonotype appeared many times. The rearrangement joins TRBV27 to TRBJ2-7; 7 bases are shared with TRBD1. In germline, CDR1 is MNHEY, CDR2 SMNVEV (reference sequence). Germline trimming cut 8 bases from V and 3 bases from J; bases unmatched to any gene: 13. This CDR3 has 15 residues. The CDR3 sequence is CASCPSRTGHYEQYF. The CDR3 DNA follows: TGTGCCAGCTGTCCCTCTAGGACAGGACACTACGAGCAGTACTTC.

The chain recombines TRBV13 with TRBJ2-3, with TRBD1 identical over 7 bases. Per the germline V gene, CDR1 is PRHDT and CDR2 is FYEKMQ (reference sequence). This CDR3 has 16 residues. J lost 3 bases, V lost 5 bases, and 11 bases had no gene match. The CDR3 DNA reads as TGTGCCAGCAGCGTAATAGGGCAGGGGGATACAGATACGCAGTATTTT. Its protein is CASSVIGQGDTDTQYF.

CDR3 nucleotides: TGCGCCAGCAGCGAGACCCACAGGGTCAACCCAGATACGCAGTATTTT. This translates into CASSETHRVNPDTQYF. The rearrangement joins TRBV5-1 to TRBJ2-3; D possibly corresponds to TRBD1 (6 bases). CDR1 and CDR2 (germline): SGHRS, YFSETQ. V shed 4 bases and J shed 4 bases, with 19 bases lying between them. The CDR3 runs 16 residues.

Many counts were recorded for this clonotype. The chain uses TRBV7-2 and TRBJ2-3; tentative D call: TRBD2 (5 bases). The ends were cut back, 1 base at V and 0 bases at J, with 14 bases in the middle. This CDR3 region has 17 residues. Germline values: CDR1 SGHTA, CDR2 FQGNSA. The CDR3 loop reads CASSLVGQGGSTDTQYF. In DNA, the CDR3 is TGTGCCAGCAGCTTAGTCGGTCAAGGCGGGAGCACAGATACGCAGTATTTT.

This clonotype came up a few times. The junction differs from germline at one of its ends, possibly a read error. The chain recombines TRBV2 with TRBJ1-1; D call uncertain. CDR3 length: 12 residues. Germline V gene sequence: CDR1 SNHLY, CDR2 FYNNEI. Here the CDR3 reads CASNEPNTEAFF. The CDR3 DNA reads as TGTGCCAGCAATGAACCTAACACTGAAGCTTTCTTT.

The chain combines TRBV11-2 with TRBJ2-7; D remains unclear. Germline CDR1 reads SGHAT; CDR2 reads FQNNGV. The CDR3 runs 13 residues. Trimming stripped 2 bases from V and 10 bases from J, with 15 bases between. The CDR3 sequence: CASSLSYGQQQYF. For the CDR3, the DNA is TGTGCCAGCAGCTTAAGTTACGGCCAGCAACAGTACTTC.

Of note for this clonotype: Because the CDR3's place on the DNA is in doubt, the DNA is left out and the CDR3 is given as listed by TCRdb. This chain joins TRBV10-3 and TRBJ2-3. The CDR3 spans 15 amino acids, including both terminal residues. Germline assignment: CDR1 ENHRY and CDR2 SYGVKD. The CDR3 loop is CAISPLGMETDTQYF.

The chain links TRBV14 to TRBJ2-5; the D gene could be TRBD1 or TRBD2 (5 bases each). Trimming cost V 4 bases and J 4 bases, with 16 bases left between them. This CDR3 contains 15 residues. Germline V gene data show CDR1 as SGHDN and CDR2 as FVKESK. CDR3 in amino acids: CASSPIPGPRETQYF. The CDR3 DNA reads TGTGCCAGCAGCCCCATCCCGGGACCGCGAGAGACCCAGTACTTC.